The clone carrying this T cell receptor beta chain came up a few times. What it recognizes is unknown. This record comes from a study of beta chain features in type 1 diabetes. Findings and limits, study-wide: In every one of the four CD4+ subsets, TCRB CDR3s were moderately but significantly shorter in Type 1 diabetes patients.

The CDR3 length is 16 residues. Trimming pared 0 bases from V and 3 bases from J, leaving 16 bases between. CDR1 and CDR2 (germline): SGDLS, YYNGEE. All of the isolated RNA was reverse transcribed, so expressed TCRB transcripts were sequenced. Here immunoSEQ multiplex PCR was the method, and the copy in TCRdb shows in-frame clones only, minus some. The sample has 300,000 to 450,000 clones, 10% to 15% seen once. V is TRBV9 and J is TRBJ2-7; D possibly corresponds to TRBD2 (6 bases). Sequenced material: naive CD4+ T cells from blood. This clonotype originated in a woman younger than 30 with type 1 diabetes. CDR3 bases: TGTGCCAGCAGCGTAGGAGTGTCAGGGAGGATCTACGAGCAGTACTTC. This sequence encodes CASSVGVSGRIYEQYF.